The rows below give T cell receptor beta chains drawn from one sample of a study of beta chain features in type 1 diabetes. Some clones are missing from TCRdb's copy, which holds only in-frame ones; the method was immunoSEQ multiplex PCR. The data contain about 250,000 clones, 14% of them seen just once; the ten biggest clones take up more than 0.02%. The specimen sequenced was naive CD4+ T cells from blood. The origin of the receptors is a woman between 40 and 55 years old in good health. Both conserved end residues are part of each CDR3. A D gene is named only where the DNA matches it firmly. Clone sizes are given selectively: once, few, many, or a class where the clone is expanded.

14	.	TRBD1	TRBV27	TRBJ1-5	CASSLQTGGQPQHF	TGTGCCAGCAGTCTCCAGACAGGGGGGCAGCCCCAGCATTTT
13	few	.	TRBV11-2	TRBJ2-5	CASSLRYQETQYF	TGTGCCAGCAGCTTACGTTACCAAGAGACCCAGTACTTC
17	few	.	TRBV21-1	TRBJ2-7	CASSLRRGTSGTYEQYF	TGTGCCAGCAGCCTCAGGAGAGGGACTAGCGGCACCTACGAGCAGTACTTC
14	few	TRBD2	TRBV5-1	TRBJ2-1	CASSFRLAGNEQFF	TGCGCCAGCAGCTTTCGGCTAGCGGGGAATGAGCAGTTCTTC
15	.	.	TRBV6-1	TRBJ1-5	CASSETGVGNQPQHF	TGTGCCAGCAGTGAAACGGGGGTAGGCAATCAGCCCCAGCATTTT
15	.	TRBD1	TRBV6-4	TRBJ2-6	CASRDRTSGANVLTF	TGTGCCAGCCGGGACAGAACCTCTGGGGCCAACGTCCTGACTTTC
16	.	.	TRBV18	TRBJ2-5	CASSTIYREKQETQYF	TGTGCCAGCTCAACTATCTACAGGGAGAAACAAGAGACCCAGTACTTC
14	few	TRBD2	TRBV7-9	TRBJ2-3	CASSVLAGTDTQYF	TGTGCCAGCAGCGTCCTAGCGGGGACAGATACGCAGTATTTT
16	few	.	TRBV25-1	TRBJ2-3	CASSEYGQGLTDTQYF	TGTGCCAGCAGTGAATACGGGCAGGGGCTCACAGATACGCAGTATTTT
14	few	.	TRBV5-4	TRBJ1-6	CASSLAGGDSPLHF	TGTGCCAGCAGCTTGGCCGGGGGGGATTCACCCCTCCACTTT
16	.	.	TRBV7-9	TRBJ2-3	CASSLTGTGSSDTQYF	TGTGCCAGCAGCCTAACTGGCACAGGGAGTTCAGATACGCAGTATTTT
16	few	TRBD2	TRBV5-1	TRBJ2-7	CASSLAGLAGTGEQYF	TGCGCCAGCAGCTTGGCCGGACTAGCGGGGACTGGCGAGCAGTACTTC
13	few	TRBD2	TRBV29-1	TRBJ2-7	CSVRTSGGTEQYF	TGCAGCGTGCGGACTAGCGGGGGAACGGAGCAGTACTTC
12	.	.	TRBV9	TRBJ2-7	CASSVAESEQYF	TGTGCCAGCAGCGTAGCGGAGAGCGAGCAGTACTTC
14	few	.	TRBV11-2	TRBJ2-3	CASSFPGERRTQYF	TGTGCCAGCAGCTTCCCCGGGGAGCGCCGGACGCAGTATTTT
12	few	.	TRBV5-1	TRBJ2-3	CASSLGGHTQYF	TGCGCCAGCAGCCTAGGGGGACATACGCAGTATTTT
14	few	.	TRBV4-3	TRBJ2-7	CASSQEGRGYEQYF	TGCGCCAGCAGCCAAGAGGGCAGGGGCTACGAGCAGTACTTC
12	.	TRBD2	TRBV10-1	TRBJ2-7	CASNSGGYEQYF	TGCGCCAGCAATAGCGGGGGGTACGAGCAGTACTTC
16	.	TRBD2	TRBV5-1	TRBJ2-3	CASSLEGSGGTDTQYF	TGCGCCAGCAGCTTGGAAGGTAGCGGGGGCACAGATACGCAGTATTTT
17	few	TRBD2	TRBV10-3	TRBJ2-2	CAISGTGGIANTGELFF	TGTGCCATCAGTGGCACGGGGGGGATCGCGAACACCGGGGAGCTGTTTTTT
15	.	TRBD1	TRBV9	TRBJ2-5	CASSANHRGPETQYF	TGTGCCAGCAGCGCCAACCACAGGGGGCCGGAGACCCAGTACTTC
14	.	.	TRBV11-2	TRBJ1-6	CASSQVVGVPPLHF	TGCGCCAGCAGCCAAGTAGTGGGCGTGCCACCCCTCCACTTT
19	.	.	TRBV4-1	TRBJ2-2	CASSQETTGFGRDTGELFF	TGCGCCAGCAGCCAAGAAACCACAGGGTTTGGGAGAGACACCGGGGAGCTGTTTTTT
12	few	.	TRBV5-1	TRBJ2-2	CASSQGARELFF	TGCGCCAGCAGCCAGGGTGCCCGGGAGCTGTTTTTT
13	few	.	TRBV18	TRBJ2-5	CASSPTVQETQYF	TGTGCCAGCTCACCAACGGTACAAGAGACCCAGTACTTC
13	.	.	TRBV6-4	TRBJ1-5	CASKAGPNQPQHF	TGTGCCAGCAAGGCAGGGCCCAATCAGCCCCAGCATTTT
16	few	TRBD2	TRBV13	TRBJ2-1	CASSFERGGSYNEQFF	TGTGCCAGCAGCTTCGAGCGGGGGGGCTCCTACAATGAGCAGTTCTTC
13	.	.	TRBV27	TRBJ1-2	CASSDRLSYGYTF	TGTGCCAGCAGCGACAGGTTATCCTATGGCTACACCTTC
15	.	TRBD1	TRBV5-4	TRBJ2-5	CASSSAGTGLETQYF	TGTGCCAGCAGCAGTGCAGGGACAGGGCTAGAGACCCAGTACTTC
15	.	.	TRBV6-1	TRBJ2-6	CASSAPGDGANVLTF	TGTGCCAGCAGTGCCCCAGGGGATGGGGCCAACGTCCTGACTTTC
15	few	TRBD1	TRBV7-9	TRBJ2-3	CASSLEGAGTDTQYF	TGTGCCAGCAGCTTAGAGGGGGCCGGCACAGATACGCAGTATTTT
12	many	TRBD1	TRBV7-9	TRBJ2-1	CASSRGTGEQFF	TGTGCCAGCAGCCGAGGGACAGGGGAACAGTTCTTC
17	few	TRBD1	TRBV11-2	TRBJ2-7	CASSVRDRERFTYEQYF	TGTGCCAGCAGCGTCCGGGACAGGGAGAGATTCACCTACGAGCAGTACTTC
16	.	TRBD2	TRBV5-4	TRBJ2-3	CASSSKRGAGTDTQYF	TGTGCCAGCAGCTCAAAGCGGGGGGCGGGCACAGATACGCAGTATTTT
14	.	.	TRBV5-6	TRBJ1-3	CASSLRGRGNTIYF	TGTGCCAGCAGCTTAAGGGGTCGCGGAAACACCATATATTTT
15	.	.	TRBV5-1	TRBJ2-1	CASSLATGRYNEQFF	TGCGCCAGCAGCTTGGCCACAGGGCGCTACAATGAGCAGTTCTTC
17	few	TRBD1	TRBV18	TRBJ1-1	CASSPPNRGPVDTEAFF	TGTGCCAGCTCACCCCCGAACAGGGGGCCCGTTGACACTGAAGCTTTCTTT
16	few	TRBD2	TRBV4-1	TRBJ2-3	CASSRGSGGAADTQYF	TGCGCCAGCAGCCGAGGTAGCGGGGGGGCAGCAGATACGCAGTATTTT
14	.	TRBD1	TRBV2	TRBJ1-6	CASSGTGVPSPLHF	TGTGCCAGCTCCGGGACAGGCGTTCCGTCACCCCTCCACTTT
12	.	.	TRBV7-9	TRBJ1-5	CASSLAQKPQHF	TGTGCCAGCAGCTTAGCCCAGAAGCCCCAGCATTTT
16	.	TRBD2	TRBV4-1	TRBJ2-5	CASSQTSLAGEETQYF	TGCGCCAGCAGCCAGACTTCACTAGCGGGGGAAGAGACCCAGTACTTC
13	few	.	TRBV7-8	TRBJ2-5	CASSLGRSETQYF	TGTGCCAGCAGCTTAGGCAGGTCGGAGACCCAGTACTTC
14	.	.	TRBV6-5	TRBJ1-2	CATSQRQPNYGYTF	TGTGCCACCTCACAGAGACAGCCTAACTATGGCTACACCTTC
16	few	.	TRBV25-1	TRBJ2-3	CASSGDQGGETDTQYF	TGTGCCAGCAGTGGAGACCAGGGCGGGGAGACAGATACGCAGTATTTT
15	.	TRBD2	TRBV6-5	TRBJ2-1	CAVASGGEPYNEQFF	TGTGCGGTAGCTAGCGGGGGGGAACCCTACAATGAGCAGTTCTTC